This T cell receptor (beta chain) was captured in a study of cytomegalovirus exposure and HLA in healthy donors. Regarding the study as a whole: In a later analysis, HLA-C alleles had the fewest associated TCRs, DRB1 alleles the most.

Details on this clone: The antigen remains unidentified.

Healthy bone marrow donors made up the donor group. CDR1 is MGHDK and CDR2 is SYGVNS in the germline V gene. This CDR3 is built from 14 residues. Trimming took off 4 bases at V and 4 bases at J, with 14 bases between the two ends. With 60 Vbeta and 13 Jbeta primers, the PCR was carried out. Method: immunoSEQ multiplex PCR; TCRdb's copy keeps in-frame clones and lacks some. The profile covers about 57,000 clones, with approximately 80% appearing a single time and more than 3.5% taken by the ten largest. The sequencing input was PBMCs. This chain connects TRBV25-1 to TRBJ2-7, with D maybe TRBD2 (7 bases). This receptor was identified in a man aged 25-45 years in good health and CMV-seronegative. For the CDR3, the DNA is TGTGCCAGCAGTGTCATCCGGGGGGCGTACGAGCAGTACTTC. It encodes CASSVIRGAYEQYF.